The entry below describes one T cell receptor beta chain. The antigen it recognizes is unknown. Nothing much larger sits one base from this clone, and base qualities are not available. This specimen belongs to a study of CD8 T cells in Susac syndrome (dated by TCRdb to between 2017 and 2020). General notes on the study: Among the Susac syndrome patients who were sequenced, clinically active disease was present in six and clinical remission was observed in fewer than 10. The clonality of the CD8+ T cell repertoire was compared across over 9 healthy donors, around 14 Susac syndrome patients and under 18 multiple sclerosis patients. At the time of blood withdrawal, Susac syndrome patients were either therapy-naive, taking corticosteroids (with some also receiving IVIg), or on IVIg alone. Repertoire sequencing was used to test whether CD8+ T cell activation and differentiation in Susac syndrome was antigen driven. Here is what the overall study found, with its caveats: CD8+ repertoires in Susac syndrome showed clonal expansion, which was highest in CD8+ TEMRA cells and was greater in clinically active patients than in remitting patients. Sixteen and five Susac-specific public clones were found in the total CD8+ and CD8+ TEMRA repertoires, respectively. The number of individuals in the TCR sequencing and HLA analysis was acknowledged as relatively small.

Peripheral blood CD8+ and CD4+ T cells from healthy donors, Susac syndrome patients and multiple sclerosis patients were profiled by high-throughput TCR beta sequencing. Susac syndrome patients met recently defined diagnostic criteria for definite or probable disease. Bulk CD8+ and CD4+ T cells were purified by magnetic negative isolation, while CD8+ TEMRA cells were enriched using FACS. Blood was collected in EDTA tubes and processed within 24 hours, with PBMCs isolated through density gradient centrifugation. PBMCs intended for TCR sequencing were cryopreserved in liquid nitrogen and were subsequently thawed in a 37 degrees C water bath. Purity of sorted or isolated CD4+, CD8+ and CD8+ TEMRA cells was at least 90%. RNA was extracted using the RNeasy kit, and roughly 0.5 to 1 microgram was reverse transcribed with random hexamers. The immunoSEQ multiplex PCR assay, which covers 54 Vbeta and 13 Jbeta segments, was used to amplify TCR beta CDR3 regions. PCR amplification bias was corrected using a synthetic template baseline for primer optimization and computational correction. Processing in the source paper ran as follows. Reads were annotated to V, D and J genes according to IMGT and were analyzed with immunoSEQ Analyzer, with only productive sequences retained. Clonality was calculated as one minus the Shannon entropy normalized by log2 of the number of productive unique sequences. For each patient and control, public and private clones were evaluated among the 100 most prevalent clones. Clones were defined as Susac-specific if absent from the healthy and MS cohorts, from over a thousand published viral clones and from other ImmuneACCESS disease sequences. The public sequencing data were trimmed at Q25 with fastp and processed into clonotypes with MiXCR by TCRdb, which kept only in-frame beta chains. Under each unique CDR3 protein, matching rows form one entry showing the most common genes and DNA. TCRdb assigned the V and J calls; the authors' analysis was not used. Present in this sample are approximately 80,000 distinct CDR3 sequences, 94% of which were seen just once. The ten largest clones add up to about 0.5% of the sample.

The TCR sequence derives from a human donor with Susac syndrome. The source material was CD8+ T cells from PBMCs.

This receptor has the CDR3 CASSVRRDRSYNEQFF. The DNA reads TGTGCCAGCAGCGTACGCCGGGACAGGAGCTACAATGAGCAGTTCTTC. In this chain, TRBV9 is recombined with TRBJ2-1; TRBD1 lines up with 8 middle nucleotides. Trimming removed 1 base from V and 3 bases from J; the gene matches leave 6 bases unexplained. The CDR3 has 16 amino acids, counting the end cysteine and phenylalanine. The retained sequence is limited to the CDR3, 48 bases, with the frame set at the first base. The germline V gene provides CDR1 SGDLS and CDR2 YYNGEE.